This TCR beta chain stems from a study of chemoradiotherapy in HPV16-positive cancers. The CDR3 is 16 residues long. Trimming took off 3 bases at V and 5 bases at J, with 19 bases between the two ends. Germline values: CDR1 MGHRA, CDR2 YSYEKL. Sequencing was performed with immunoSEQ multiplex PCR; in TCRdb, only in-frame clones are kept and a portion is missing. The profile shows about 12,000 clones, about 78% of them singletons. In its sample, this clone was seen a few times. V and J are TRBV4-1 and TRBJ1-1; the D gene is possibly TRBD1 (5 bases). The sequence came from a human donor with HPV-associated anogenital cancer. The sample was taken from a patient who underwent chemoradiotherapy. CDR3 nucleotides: TGCGCCAGCAGCCACGGACCCAAGACAGTTGGGACTGAAGCTTTCTTT. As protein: CASSHGPKTVGTEAFF.